Shown below are 21 T cell receptor beta chains from a single sample sequenced in a study of control samples from healthy donors and cancer patients. Produced via immunoSEQ multiplex PCR; TCRdb's table is partial and in-frame only. The sample records approximately 94,000 clones, roughly 90% being singletons. Sequenced input: blood. The receptors derive from a woman aged 50 to 60 in good health.

This clone appeared once. This sequence joins TRBV4-1 and TRBJ1-4; the D gene is possibly TRBD1 (6 bases). The CDR3 extends over 15 amino acids. Germline V gene sequence: CDR1 MGHRA, CDR2 YSYEKL. V lost 4 bases to trimming and J lost 7 bases, with 16 bases between them. The CDR3 loop is CASSLPAGAGEKLFF. CDR3 DNA: TGCGCCAGCAGCCTTCCCGCAGGGGCTGGTGAAAAACTGTTTTTT.

CDR3 residues: CAWSVGDINYEQYF. Here the CDR3 DNA reads TGTGCCTGGAGTGTGGGGGACATTAACTACGAGCAGTACTTC. The J gene is TRBJ2-7, the V gene TRBV30, with D perhaps matching TRBD1 (6 bases). CDR1 and CDR2 from the germline V gene are GTSNPN and SVGIG (reference sequence). CDR3 size: 14 residues. V lost 0 bases and J 3 bases, leaving 12 bases between the germline ends.

This clone has just one count. This chain connects TRBV27 to TRBJ1-1; 8 bases are shared with TRBD1. The CDR3 has 15 residues. With 6 bases clipped from V and 1 base from J, the junction kept 7 bases outside the gene matches. The germline V gene encodes CDR1 MNHEY and CDR2 SMNVEV (reference sequence). The CDR3 protein is CASRITGTGNTEAFF. The CDR3 DNA sequence: TGTGCCAGCAGAATAACCGGGACAGGGAACACTGAAGCTTTCTTT.

The chain joins TRBV7-3 to TRBJ1-3; D remains unclear. Trimming stripped 2 bases from V and 0 bases from J, with 5 bases between. Germline values: CDR1 SGHTA, CDR2 FQGTGA. The CDR3 sequence is 14 residues long. DNA of the CDR3: TGTGCCAGCAGCTTAGGGTTCTCTGGAAACACCATATATTTT. This gives the protein CASSLGFSGNTIYF.

The chain joins TRBV18 to TRBJ2-5; 9 bases fit TRBD2. The CDR3 is made up of 16 amino acids. Germline V gene sequence: CDR1 KGHSH, CDR2 LQKENI. The V and J ends lost 1 base and 2 bases, in that order; junction bases with no gene match: 5. CDR3 amino acids: CASSPRLAGPQETQYF. For the CDR3, the DNA is TGTGCCAGCTCACCACGGCTAGCGGGACCACAAGAGACCCAGTACTTC.

This chain uses TRBV30 with TRBJ1-1, with a weak D call TRBD1 (6 bases). V was cut by 0 bases and J by 5 bases, with 22 bases left in between. CDR1 GTSNPN and CDR2 SVGIG come from the germline V gene (reference sequence). This CDR3 is 17 amino acids long. CDR3 sequence (DNA): TGTGCCTGGAGTGTAGTGTCGGGCAGGGGTCGGAAGACTGAAGCTTTCTTT. This codes for CAWSVVSGRGRKTEAFF. Full variable domain (missing parts from reference TRBV30 and TRBJ1-1): SQTIHQWPATLVQPVGSPLSLECTVEGTSNPNLYWYRQAAGRGLQLLFYSVGIGQISSEVPQNLSASRPQDRQFILSSKKLLLSDSGFYLCAWSVVSGRGRKTEAFFGQGTRLTVV.

V is TRBV30 and J is TRBJ1-2; D unclear. From germline, CDR1 is GTSNPN and CDR2 SVGIG (reference sequence). The ends were cut back, 7 bases at V and 2 bases at J, with 14 bases in the middle. This CDR3 has 13 amino acids. The CDR3 region has the DNA TGTGCCTCCACGGGCAGGTACAACTATGGCTACACCTTC. Translating gives CASTGRYNYGYTF.

The gene calls are TRBV19 and TRBJ1-6; TRBD1 matches 7 bases. CDR1 LNHDA and CDR2 SQIVND come from the germline V gene (reference sequence). The CDR3 is 17 residues long. V trimming: 4 bases; J trimming: 0 bases; junction bases outside the gene matches: 6. The CDR3 sequence: CASSKRDRFSYNSPLHF. The DNA of the CDR3 is TGTGCCAGTAGTAAACGGGACAGATTCTCCTATAATTCACCCCTCCACTTT.

The chain couples TRBV24-1 to TRBJ2-3, with D perhaps TRBD1 (6 bases). V was clipped by 4 bases and J by 14 bases, with 21 bases between them. This CDR3 region has 14 residues. Per the germline V gene, CDR1 is KGHDR and CDR2 is SFDVKD. CDR3 region: CATSDPATGDTTYF. For the CDR3, the DNA is TGTGCCACCAGTGACCCAGCGACAGGAGATACGACGTATTTT.

This clone is a singleton in its sample. The rearrangement links TRBV6-5 to TRBJ1-3, with TRBD1 identical over 7 bases. The CDR3 is 15 residues long. V dropped 6 bases and J dropped 2; count of bases not matched to a gene: 7. Per germline, CDR1 MNHEY and CDR2 SVGAGI. DNA for the CDR3: TGTGCCAGCAGCCGACAGGGCATTACTGGAAACACCATATATTTT. This encodes CASSRQGITGNTIYF.

J is TRBJ2-3 and V is TRBV11-3; TRBD2 matches at 9 bases. The CDR3 totals 14 residues. CDR1 SGHNT and CDR2 YENEEA come from the germline V gene. The junction had 4 bases not matched to a gene; V was cut back by 1 base and J by 8 bases. This chain's CDR3 is CASSLVTSGGTQYF. CDR3 DNA: TGTGCCAGCAGCTTAGTGACTAGCGGAGGTACGCAGTATTTT.

This chain links TRBV5-1 with TRBJ1-2; perhaps TRBD1 as D (6 bases). CDR3 size: 17 residues. Germline V CDR1 and CDR2: SGHRS, YFSETQ. The ends were cut back, 0 bases at V and 3 bases at J, with 18 bases in the middle. Written as DNA, the CDR3 is TGCGCCAGCAGCTTGGTTCCAGGGGAAGGTGAGGACTATGGCTACACCTTC. This codes for CASSLVPGEGEDYGYTF.

This clone turned up a few times. The gene calls are TRBV4-3 and TRBJ1-3; D might be TRBD1 (5 bases). The V gene lost 4 bases and the J gene lost 0 bases, with 10 bases spanning the gap. Germline V gene lookup returns CDR1 LGHNA and CDR2 YSLEER. The length of the CDR3 is 15 residues. The CDR3 is CASSRGLFSGNTIYF. CDR3 bases: TGCGCCAGCAGCCGGGGCCTTTTCTCTGGAAACACCATATATTTT.

The chain recombines TRBV7-9 with TRBJ1-3; the D gene is possibly TRBD1 (6 bases). V dropped 4 bases and J dropped 3 bases, with 13 bases sitting between them. Germline V gives CDR1 SEHNR, CDR2 FQNEAQ (reference sequence). This CDR3 has 15 amino acids. CDR3 region: CASSSAGGGGNTIYF. The DNA for the CDR3 is TGTGCCAGCAGCTCAGCGGGGGGCGGTGGAAACACCATATATTTT. Drawing the rest from reference TRBV7-9 and TRBJ1-3, the complete variable domain is DTGVSQNPRHKITKRGQNVTFRCDPISEHNRLYWYRQTLGQGPEFLTYFQNEAQLEKSRLLSDRFSAERPKGSFSTLEIQRTEQGDSAMYLCASSSAGGGGNTIYFGEGSWLTVV.

This clone came up once. The chain employs TRBV19 and TRBJ1-1; D is ambiguous. V lost 9 bases and J 0 bases, leaving 20 bases between the germline ends. Germline loops: CDR1 LNHDA, CDR2 SQIVND (reference sequence). This CDR3 is built from 16 residues. This chain's CDR3 is CASAQPKEGLNTEAFF. The CDR3 bases are TGTGCCAGCGCACAGCCCAAGGAGGGCCTGAACACTGAAGCTTTCTTT.

This clone occurred a few times. This rearrangement joins TRBV5-6 to TRBJ2-3; 10 bases are a match to TRBD2. The CDR3 is made up of 17 amino acids. V gave up 4 bases and J gave up 5 bases; unmatched junction bases: 13. In germline, CDR1 is SGHDT, CDR2 YYEEEE. This CDR3 reads CASSDRRLAGVRDTQYF. CDR3 coding DNA: TGTGCCAGCAGCGATCGGCGGCTAGCGGGAGTCAGAGATACGCAGTATTTT.

The chain employs TRBV3-1 (or the pseudogene TRBV3-2) and TRBJ1-4; possible D gene TRBD1, 6 bases. This CDR3 is 15 amino acids long. V was shortened by 1 base and J by 4 bases, with 10 bases between the two germline ends. Germline V CDR1 and CDR2: LGHDT, YNNKEL (reference sequence). The CDR3 region has the DNA TGTGCCAGCAGCCAAGTTCGGGGGCTTAATGAAAAACTGTTTTTT. Encoded protein: CASSQVRGLNEKLFF.

This clone showed up just a few times. The chain links TRBV19 to TRBJ1-3, with 7 bases identical to TRBD1. From germline, CDR1 is LNHDA and CDR2 SQIVND (reference sequence). The CDR3 covers 15 residues. V dropped 7 bases and J dropped 8; count of bases not matched to a gene: 14. The CDR3, as DNA: TGTGCCAGTACCAAACGAAGACAGGGTGGTGACACCATATATTTT. Translating gives CASTKRRQGGDTIYF.

The rearrangement uses TRBV5-6 and TRBJ2-4, with D possibly TRBD1 on 5 matching bases. This CDR3 region has 13 residues. Germline CDR1 and CDR2: SGHDT and YYEEEE. Trimming shortened V by 2 bases and J by 9 bases, and 12 bases separated the two germline ends. For the CDR3, the DNA is TGTGCCAGCAGCTTTTACAGGTCTGGCATTCAGTACTTC. It encodes CASSFYRSGIQYF.

The V gene is TRBV5-1, the J gene TRBJ2-7; maybe TRBD2 (6 bases). The CDR3 runs 14 residues. V lost 0 bases and J 2 bases, leaving 9 bases between the germline ends. Germline V lookup: CDR1 SGHRS, CDR2 YFSETQ. For the CDR3, the DNA is TGCGCCAGCAGCTTGGTTCGGGAGCCCTACGAGCAGTACTTC. It encodes CASSLVREPYEQYF.

The chain has TRBV29-1 and TRBJ1-2; D possibly corresponds to TRBD1 (5 bases). Trimming took 0 bases from V and 8 from J, leaving 10 bases between them. Germline CDR1 reads SQVTM; CDR2 reads ANQGSEA. The CDR3 is 12 amino acids. The CDR3 protein is CSVEEVPGGYTF. CDR3 nucleotides: TGCAGCGTTGAAGAGGTTCCAGGGGGCTACACCTTC.